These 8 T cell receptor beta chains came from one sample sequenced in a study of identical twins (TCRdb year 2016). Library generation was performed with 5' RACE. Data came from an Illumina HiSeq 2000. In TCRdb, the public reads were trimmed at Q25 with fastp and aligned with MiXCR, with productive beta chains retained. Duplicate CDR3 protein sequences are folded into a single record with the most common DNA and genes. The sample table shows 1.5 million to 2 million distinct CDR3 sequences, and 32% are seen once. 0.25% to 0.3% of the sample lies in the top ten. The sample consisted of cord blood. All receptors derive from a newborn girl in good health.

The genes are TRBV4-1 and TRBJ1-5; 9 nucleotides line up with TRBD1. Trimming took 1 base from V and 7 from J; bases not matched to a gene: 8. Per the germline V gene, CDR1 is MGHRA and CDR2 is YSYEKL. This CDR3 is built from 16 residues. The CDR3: CASSQGVVGQGQPQHF. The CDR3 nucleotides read TGCGCCAGCAGCCAAGGGGTTGTTGGACAGGGGCAGCCCCAGCATTTT.

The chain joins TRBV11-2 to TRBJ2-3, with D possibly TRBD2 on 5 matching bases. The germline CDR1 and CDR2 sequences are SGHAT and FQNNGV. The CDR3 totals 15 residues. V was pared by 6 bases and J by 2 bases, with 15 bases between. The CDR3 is CASSSARASTDTQYF. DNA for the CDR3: TGTGCCAGCAGTTCAGCGAGGGCGTCCACAGATACGCAGTATTTT. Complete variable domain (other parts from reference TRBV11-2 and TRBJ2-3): EAGVAQSPRYKIIEKRQSVAFWCNPISGHATLYWYQQILGQGPKLLIQFQNNGVVDDSQLPKDRFSAERLKGVDSTLKIQPAKLEDSAVYLCASSSARASTDTQYFGPGTRLTVL.

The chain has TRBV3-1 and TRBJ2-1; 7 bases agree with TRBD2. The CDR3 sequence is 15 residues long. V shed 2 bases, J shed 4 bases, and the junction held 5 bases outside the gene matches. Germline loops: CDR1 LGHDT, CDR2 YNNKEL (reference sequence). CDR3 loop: CASSQRAGLYNEQFF. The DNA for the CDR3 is TGTGCCAGCAGCCAACGAGCGGGATTATACAATGAGCAGTTCTTC.

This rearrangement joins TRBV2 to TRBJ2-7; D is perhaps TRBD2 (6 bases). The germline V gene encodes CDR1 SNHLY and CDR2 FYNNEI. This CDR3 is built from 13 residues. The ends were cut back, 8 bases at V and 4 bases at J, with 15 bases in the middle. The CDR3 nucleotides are TGTGCCAGCCACGGGACTGCTCTTTACGAGCAGTACTTC. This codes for CASHGTALYEQYF.

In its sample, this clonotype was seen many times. The CDR3 protein is CASSQVSSDTQYF. The CDR3 nucleotides are TGTGCCAGCAGCCAAGTCTCGAGCGATACGCAGTATTTT. V gene TRBV4-2 combines with J gene TRBJ2-3; D uncertain. The length of the CDR3 is 13 residues. The germline CDR1 and CDR2 sequences are LGHNA and YNFKEQ. The V end lost 1 base, the J end lost 6 bases, and 8 bases lay between the germline ends.

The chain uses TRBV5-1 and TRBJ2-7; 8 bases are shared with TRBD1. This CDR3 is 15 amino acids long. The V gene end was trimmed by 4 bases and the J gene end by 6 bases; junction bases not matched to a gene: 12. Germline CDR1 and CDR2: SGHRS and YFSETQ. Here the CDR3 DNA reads TGCGCCAGCAGCCCGATTCCCACAGGGGGTGGCGAGCAGTACTTC. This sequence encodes CASSPIPTGGGEQYF.

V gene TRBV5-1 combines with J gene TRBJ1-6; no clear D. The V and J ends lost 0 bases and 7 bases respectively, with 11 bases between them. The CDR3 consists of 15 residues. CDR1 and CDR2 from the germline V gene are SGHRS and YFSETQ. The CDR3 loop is CASSLGVRGNSPLHF. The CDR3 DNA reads TGCGCCAGCAGCTTGGGGGTCCGGGGAAATTCACCCCTCCACTTT.

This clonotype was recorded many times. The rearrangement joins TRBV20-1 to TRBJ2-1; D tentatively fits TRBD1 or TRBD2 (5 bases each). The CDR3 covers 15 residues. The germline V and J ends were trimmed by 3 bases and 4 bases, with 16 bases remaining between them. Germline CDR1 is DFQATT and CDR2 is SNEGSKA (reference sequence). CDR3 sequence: CSARGESPPYNEQFF. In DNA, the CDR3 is TGCAGTGCTAGGGGGGAAAGTCCCCCTTACAATGAGCAGTTCTTC.